The 14 T cell receptor beta chains below all came from one sample that was sequenced in a study of CD8+ T cells in alopecia areata. Isolated RNA was reverse transcribed into cDNA used as the sequencing template. Sequencing used immunoSEQ multiplex PCR; TCRdb keeps in-frame clones, though not all of them. Among about 150,000 clones listed, roughly 61% were seen once. The starting material was CD4+ T cells sorted from blood, obtained at week 0. The receptors were sampled from a human donor with alopecia areata.

The J gene is TRBJ1-4, the V gene TRBV14; 9 bases are shared with TRBD1. The CDR3 runs 15 residues. The V segment lost 4 bases and the J segment 5 bases; nucleotides outside the gene matches: 5. Germline V CDR1 and CDR2: SGHDN, FVKESK. CDR3 in amino acids: CASSRGQGINEKLFF. The DNA for the CDR3 is TGTGCCAGCAGCCGTGGACAGGGGATAAATGAAAAACTGTTTTTT.

J is TRBJ2-7 and V is TRBV29-1; D not resolved. This CDR3 is 12 amino acids long. The germline V gene has CDR1 SQVTM and CDR2 ANQGSEA. V was shortened by 1 base and J by 2 bases, with 6 bases between the two germline ends. Here the CDR3 DNA reads TGCAGCGTTGAAGGGCAGACCTACGAGCAGTACTTC. It is translated as CSVEGQTYEQYF.

The chain recombines TRBV18 with TRBJ2-4; the D call may be TRBD1 or TRBD2 (5 bases each). V lost 3 bases, J lost 13 bases, and 16 bases lay in between. The CDR3 is made up of 13 amino acids. Germline values: CDR1 KGHSH, CDR2 LQKENI. CDR3 bases: TGTGCCAGCTCACCCGGGACCGTGTCCCCCCAGTACTTC. Its protein is CASSPGTVSPQYF.

The chain has TRBV29-1 and TRBJ2-5; TRBD1 aligns across 8 bases. Germline V lookup: CDR1 SQVTM, CDR2 ANQGSEA. The CDR3 extends over 12 amino acids. Germline trimming cut 8 bases from V and 4 bases from J; bases unmatched to any gene: 6. The CDR3 sequence is CSSGQGVETQYF. CDR3 bases: TGCAGCTCTGGACAGGGCGTAGAGACCCAGTACTTC.

The rearrangement uses TRBV27 and TRBJ1-2; 9 nucleotides line up with TRBD1. V was pared by 5 bases and J by 3 bases, with 10 bases of the junction left unmatched. This CDR3 has 16 amino acids. CDR1 and CDR2 (germline): MNHEY, SMNVEV (reference sequence). CDR3 nucleotide sequence: TGTGCCAGCAGTATGGCAGGGGACAGGGCCGACTATGGCTACACCTTC. Translating gives CASSMAGDRADYGYTF.

The CDR3 loop reads CASSPAGDSNQPQHF. DNA of the CDR3: TGTGCCAGCTCACCGGCGGGAGATAGCAATCAGCCCCAGCATTTT. The chain employs TRBV18 and TRBJ1-5; D not resolved. The CDR3 extends over 15 amino acids. In germline, CDR1 is KGHSH, CDR2 LQKENI. Trimming left V 3 bases short and J 0 bases short, with 9 bases between.

V usage is TRBV6-5 and J usage is TRBJ2-1; D is uncertain. The CDR3 runs 15 residues. Germline V gives CDR1 MNHEY, CDR2 SVGAGI. Trimming pared 6 bases from V and 8 bases from J, leaving 20 bases between. The CDR3 sequence is CASRPRMRAGDEQFF. CDR3 coding DNA: TGTGCCAGCAGGCCCCGGATGCGAGCTGGGGATGAGCAGTTCTTC.

The rearrangement uses TRBV27 and TRBJ1-2, with 7 positions matching TRBD1. This CDR3 region has 15 residues. Unmatched junction bases numbered 6, after V lost 5 bases and J lost 0 bases. The germline V gene encodes CDR1 MNHEY and CDR2 SMNVEV (reference sequence). The CDR3 loop reads CASSPYRGTNYGYTF. The CDR3 DNA reads as TGTGCCAGCAGTCCGTACAGGGGAACTAACTATGGCTACACCTTC.

In its sample, this clone was seen a few times. The V gene is TRBV2, the J gene TRBJ2-3; D possibly uses TRBD1 or TRBD2 (6 bases each). Germline CDR1 reads SNHLY; CDR2 reads FYNNEI. The V and J ends lost 7 bases and 4 bases respectively, with 9 bases between them. This CDR3 has 12 amino acids. The CDR3 bases are TGTGCCAGCAAGGGGGACTCAGATACGCAGTATTTT. This codes for CASKGDSDTQYF.

This clone was detected only once. The CDR3 region is CASRWSSGVDTQYF. Written as DNA, the CDR3 is TGTGCCAGCAGATGGAGTAGCGGGGTGGATACGCAGTATTTT. V gene TRBV2 combines with J gene TRBJ2-3; 8 nucleotides match TRBD2. Germline-derived CDR1 and CDR2 are SNHLY and FYNNEI. The CDR3 covers 14 residues. The V and J ends lost 6 bases and 6 bases, in that order; junction bases with no gene match: 8.

This chain uses TRBV19 with TRBJ1-2, with TRBD1 identical over 8 bases. J lost 6 bases, V lost 8 bases, and 5 bases had no gene match. The germline V gene has CDR1 LNHDA and CDR2 SQIVND (reference sequence). This CDR3 region has 12 residues. CDR3 in DNA: TGTGCCAGTCACGACAGGGGAGATGGCTACACCTTC. The encoded protein is CASHDRGDGYTF. The full variable domain, rest sourced from reference TRBV19 and TRBJ1-2, is DGGITQSPKYLFRKEGQNVTLSCEQNLNHDAMYWYRQDPGQGLRLIYYSQIVNDFQKGDIAEGYSVSREKKESFPLTVTSAQKNPTAFYLCASHDRGDGYTFGSGTRLTVV.

The table lists this clone with a few counts. The chain employs TRBV29-1 and TRBJ2-1; 14 bases are a match to TRBD2. J gave up 11 bases and V 0 bases, and 12 bases lay outside the gene matches. This CDR3 is built from 17 residues. From germline, CDR1 is SQVTM and CDR2 ANQGSEA. CDR3 DNA sequence: TGCAGCGTTGAAGACCCGACTAGCGGGGGGGCCACAAAAAAGCAGTTCTTC. It encodes CSVEDPTSGGATKKQFF.

This clone has more than one count but fewer than ten. This rearrangement joins TRBV29-1 to TRBJ2-2, with TRBD1 matching over 8 bases. The CDR3 runs 15 residues. Trimming took 4 bases from V and 3 from J; bases not matched to a gene: 7. CDR1 and CDR2 (germline): SQVTM, ANQGSEA. For the CDR3, the DNA is TGCAGCGTTGCCAGGGGGCGATCGGACACCGGGGAGCTGTTTTTT. It is translated as CSVARGRSDTGELFF.

This chain joins TRBV10-3 and TRBJ2-3; a weak D match, TRBD1 (7 bases). CDR1 and CDR2 (germline): ENHRY, SYGVKD. Trimming cost V 6 bases and J 6 bases, with 22 bases left between them. The CDR3 is made up of 16 amino acids. The CDR3, as DNA: TGTGCCATCAGAGAGGCGGGACAGACTAAGGGGGATACGCAGTATTTT. It specifies CAIREAGQTKGDTQYF.